This T cell receptor beta chain derives from a study of blood T cell repertoires in COVID-19. Trimming cost V 5 bases and J 0 bases, with 5 bases left between them. The CDR3 length is 13 residues. Germline V gene data show CDR1 as GTSNPN and CDR2 as SVGIG (reference sequence). The table came from immunoSEQ multiplex PCR; TCRdb's copy has only in-frame clones and leaves some out. The sample consists of some 260,000 clones, 79% of them appearing once. Material for sequencing was peripheral blood. The TCR sequence derives from a woman in her thirties or forties with active or convalescent COVID-19. This sequence joins TRBV30 and TRBJ2-6; D is undetermined. The CDR3 DNA is TGTGCCTGGGTTATCTCTGGGGCCAACGTCCTGACTTTC. The encoded protein is CAWVISGANVLTF. The full variable domain, its missing parts supplied by reference TRBV30 and TRBJ2-6, is SQTIHQWPATLVQPVGSPLSLECTVEGTSNPNLYWYRQAAGRGLQLLFYSVGIGQISSEVPQNLSASRPQDRQFILSSKKLLLSDSGFYLCAWVISGANVLTFGAGSRLTVL.